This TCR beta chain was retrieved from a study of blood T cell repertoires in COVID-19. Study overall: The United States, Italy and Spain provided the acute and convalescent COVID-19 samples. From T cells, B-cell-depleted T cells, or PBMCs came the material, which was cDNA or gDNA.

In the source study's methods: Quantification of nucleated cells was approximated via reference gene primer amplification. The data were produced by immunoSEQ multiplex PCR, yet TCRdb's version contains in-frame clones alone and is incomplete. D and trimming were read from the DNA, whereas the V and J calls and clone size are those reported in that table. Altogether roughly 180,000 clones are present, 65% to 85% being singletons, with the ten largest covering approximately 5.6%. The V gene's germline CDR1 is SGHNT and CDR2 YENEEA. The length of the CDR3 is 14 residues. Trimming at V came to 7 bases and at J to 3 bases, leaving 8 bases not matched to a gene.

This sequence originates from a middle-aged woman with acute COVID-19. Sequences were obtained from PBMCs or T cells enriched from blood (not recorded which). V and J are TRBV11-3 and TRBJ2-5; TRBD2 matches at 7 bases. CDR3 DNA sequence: TGTGCCAGCAATCTAAGCGGGAAGGAAGAGACCCAGTACTTC. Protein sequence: CASNLSGKEETQYF.